The source of this T cell receptor beta chain is a study of blood T cell repertoires in COVID-19. Across the study: Samples came from the United States, Italy and Spain, spanning acute and convalescent COVID-19. Nucleic acid was either cDNA or gDNA, and it came from T cells, B-cell-depleted T cells, or PBMCs.

V lost 1 base and J lost 5; bases outside the gene matches: 17. Germline CDR1 MNHNS, CDR2 SASEGT. CDR3 length equals 19 residues. In the source study's methods: Scientists estimated how many nucleated cells there were by amplifying reference gene primers. Using immunoSEQ multiplex PCR, the repertoire was profiled, and TCRdb retains in-frame clones only, with some absent. V, J and clone size are taken as reported in that table, and D and trimming were inferred from the DNA itself. The table lists 150,000 to 200,000 clones, around 86% of them singletons. The sequence derives from a man aged 40-49 years with active or convalescent COVID-19. The sample comprised peripheral blood. V is TRBV6-1 and J is TRBJ2-1, with 7 bases lining up with TRBD2. In nucleotides, the CDR3 is TGTGCCAGCAGTGAAGACGCGGGGGTCAGGTATGGTTGGGACAATGAGCAGTTCTTC. This sequence encodes CASSEDAGVRYGWDNEQFF.